The rows below give T cell receptor beta chains drawn from one sample of a study of T cell responses to AZD1222 COVID-19 vaccine. The table came from immunoSEQ multiplex PCR; TCRdb's copy has only in-frame clones and leaves some out. The table lists about 120,000 clones, 65% to 90% of them singletons. Sample: peripheral blood, taken on day 0 of AZD1222 vaccination. The receptors were gathered from an adult in good health. The CDR3 runs from the conserved cysteine through the conserved F or W. The D gene is left open where the match is weak. Expanded clones are given a class, and other clones once, few, many or no size at all.

j_call d_call v_call clone_size cdr3_aa cdr3_nt
TRBJ1-1 NA TRBV28 NA CASSFPGGTEAFF TGTGCCAGCTCCTTCCCCGGGGGCACTGAAGCTTTCTTT
TRBJ1-3 NA TRBV5-6 NA CASSSPGTGNTIYF TGTGCCAGCAGCTCCCCGGGTACTGGAAACACCATATATTTT
TRBJ1-5 NA TRBV7-9 NA CASSPGWRYNQPQHF TGTGCCAGCAGCCCGGGTTGGAGATACAATCAGCCCCAGCATTTT
TRBJ2-7 NA TRBV19 NA CASSPTGTAIYEQYF TGTGCCAGTAGCCCGACAGGTACCGCGATCTACGAGCAGTACTTC
TRBJ2-1 TRBD1 TRBV19 NA CASSTGQNVDEQFF TGTGCCAGTAGTACGGGACAGAATGTGGATGAGCAGTTCTTC
TRBJ1-2 NA TRBV7-2 NA CASSSQTDYGYTF TGTGCCAGCAGCTCCCAGACAGACTATGGCTACACCTTC
TRBJ2-1 NA TRBV27 once CASRPRGDGNEQFF TGTGCCAGCAGGCCGAGGGGGGACGGGAATGAGCAGTTCTTC
TRBJ1-5 NA TRBV5-1 NA CASSSGTIYQPQHF TGCGCCAGCAGCTCCGGGACGATCTATCAGCCCCAGCATTTT
TRBJ2-7 NA TRBV7-2 NA CASSYQTGSYEQYF TGTGCCAGCAGCTACCAGACAGGCTCCTACGAGCAGTACTTC
TRBJ2-7 NA TRBV19 NA CASSIKGTRVYEQYF TGTGCCAGTAGTATAAAGGGAACCAGGGTCTACGAGCAGTACTTC
TRBJ1-1 NA TRBV18 NA CASSSATGYTEAFF TGTGCCAGCTCCTCAGCAACAGGGTACACTGAAGCTTTCTTT
TRBJ2-2 NA TRBV9 NA CASSLRLNTGELFF TGTGCCAGCAGCTTGCGACTGAACACCGGGGAGCTGTTTTTT
TRBJ1-5 NA TRBV27 NA CASSVFYGGGNQPQHF TGTGCCAGCAGTGTTTTTTATGGCGGCGGCAATCAGCCCCAGCATTTT
TRBJ2-6 NA TRBV27 NA CASSLYGEAGANVLTF TGTGCCAGCAGTTTATACGGGGAAGCAGGGGCCAACGTCCTGACTTTC
TRBJ1-5 NA TRBV7-9 few CASSSGTHQPQHF TGTGCCAGCAGTTCAGGGACCCATCAGCCCCAGCATTTT
TRBJ2-1 TRBD2 TRBV11-2 NA CASSLGGSSYNEQFF TGTGCCAGCAGCTTGGGGGGGTCCTCCTACAATGAGCAGTTCTTC
TRBJ2-1 NA TRBV10-3 once CAISESASSYNEQFF TGTGCCATCAGTGAGTCGGCTAGCTCCTACAATGAGCAGTTCTTC
TRBJ1-3 NA TRBV10-1 NA CAGIPREVIGNTIYF TGCGCCGGGATCCCAAGGGAGGTCATTGGAAACACCATATATTTT
TRBJ1-2 NA TRBV28 NA CASADRIYGYTF TGTGCCAGCGCGGACAGAATCTATGGCTACACCTTC
TRBJ1-6 NA TRBV7-6 NA CASSSTPPGNYNSPLHF TGTGCCAGCAGCTCTACCCCGCCAGGGAACTATAATTCACCCCTCCACTTT
TRBJ1-4 NA TRBV5-1 NA CASSEASTNEKLFF TGCGCCAGCTCAGAGGCCTCAACTAATGAAAAACTGTTTTTT
TRBJ2-7 NA TRBV12-5 NA CASGLPSNRGRREVIYEQYF TGTGCTAGTGGTTTGCCCAGCAACAGGGGACGTCGGGAGGTAATCTACGAGCAGTACTTC
TRBJ1-3 NA TRBV28 NA CASSSRVGAGNTIYF TGTGCCAGCAGTTCGAGGGTTGGCGCTGGAAACACCATATATTTT
TRBJ1-3 NA TRBV7-2 NA CASSPRGLPGNTIYF TGTGCCAGCAGCCCGAGAGGGTTACCTGGAAACACCATATATTTT
TRBJ1-2 NA TRBV10-3 few CAIKPDSPYGYTF TGTGCCATCAAGCCAGATAGTCCTTATGGCTACACCTTC
TRBJ1-1 TRBD1 TRBV29-1 NA CSVDTGQTGAEAFF TGCAGCGTAGATACGGGACAGACTGGGGCTGAAGCTTTCTTT
TRBJ1-2 TRBD1 TRBV5-1 NA CASSLGGTGLNYGYTF TGCGCCAGCAGCTTGGGGGGGACAGGCCTTAACTATGGCTACACCTTC
TRBJ2-1 NA TRBV2 NA CASTPPHRDEQFF TGTGCCAGCACTCCTCCACACAGGGATGAGCAGTTCTTC
TRBJ1-5 TRBD1 TRBV18 NA CASSHRDREFAQPQHF TGTGCCAGCTCACACCGGGACAGGGAATTTGCTCAGCCCCAGCATTTT
TRBJ2-7 NA TRBV30 NA CAWRTGRLEQYF TGTGCCTGGAGAACGGGTCGGCTCGAGCAGTACTTC
TRBJ1-2 NA TRBV4-2 NA CASSQDFGSFGYTF TGTGCCAGCAGCCAAGATTTTGGCAGCTTCGGCTACACCTTC
TRBJ1-6 NA TRBV6-6 NA CASNHNSPLHF TGTGCCAGCAACCATAATTCACCCCTCCACTTT
TRBJ1-1 NA TRBV2 NA CASSVRNLATEAFF TGTGCCAGCAGTGTGAGGAACCTGGCAACTGAAGCTTTCTTT
TRBJ2-1 NA TRBV9 NA CASSVRGQSSYNEQFF TGTGCCAGCAGCGTCCGGGGCCAAAGCTCCTACAATGAGCAGTTCTTC
TRBJ2-1 NA TRBV6-2/TRBV6-3 NA CASSPRPDRYNEQFF TGTGCCAGCAGCCCCCGGCCCGACCGTTACAATGAGCAGTTCTTC
TRBJ2-7 NA TRBV3-1/TRBV3-2 NA CASSPDSYYEQYF TGTGCCAGCAGCCCGGACTCATACTACGAGCAGTACTTC
TRBJ2-7 TRBD1 TRBV6-2/TRBV6-3 NA CASSYTRRGTGASYEQYF TGTGCCAGCAGTTACACCCGTCGTGGGACAGGGGCGTCCTACGAGCAGTACTTC
TRBJ1-1 NA TRBV6-6 NA CASRKRQDMNTEAFF TGTGCCAGCAGGAAAAGACAGGACATGAACACTGAAGCTTTCTTT
TRBJ2-3 TRBD2 TRBV2 NA CASSAGASGGRDTQYF TGTGCCAGCAGTGCTGGTGCTAGCGGGGGGAGAGATACGCAGTATTTT
TRBJ1-4 NA TRBV28 NA CASNWGGENEKLFF TGTGCCAGCAATTGGGGAGGCGAAAATGAAAAACTGTTTTTT
TRBJ2-7 NA TRBV12-3/TRBV12-4 NA CASRGISHEQYF TGTGCCAGCAGGGGGATTTCACACGAGCAGTACTTC
TRBJ1-5 TRBD1 TRBV4-3 NA CASSLGTGINQPQHF TGCGCCAGCAGCCTAGGGACAGGCATCAATCAGCCCCAGCATTTT
TRBJ2-5 TRBD2 TRBV28 NA CASSLGGDLYQETQYF TGTGCCAGCAGTTTAGGGGGGGACTTGTACCAAGAGACCCAGTACTTC
TRBJ2-7 NA TRBV12-3/TRBV12-4 NA CASSQGGVDQYF TGTGCCAGCAGTCAGGGGGGGGTCGATCAGTACTTC
TRBJ2-7 NA TRBV6-5 NA CASSLEDSTTYEQYF TGTGCCAGCAGCCTCGAGGACAGTACCACCTACGAGCAGTACTTC
TRBJ1-2 NA TRBV5-1 NA CASDPGGQEGYTF TGCGCCAGCGACCCCGGGGGCCAGGAGGGCTACACCTTC
TRBJ1-2 NA TRBV7-2 NA CASSSSPGTSYGYTF TGTGCCAGCAGCTCTTCACCCGGGACAAGCTATGGCTACACCTTC
TRBJ1-3 NA TRBV3-1/TRBV3-2 once CASSPRGGNTIYF TGTGCCAGCAGCCCCCGTGGGGGAAACACCATATATTTT